The 4 T cell receptor beta chains in this list originate from one sample, sequenced in a study of T cells after posttransplantation cyclophosphamide (TCRdb year 2016). Library construction relied on the immunoSEQ multiplex PCR assay. TCRdb re-hosts the immuneACCESS table, in-frame sequences only. Its copies lack some clones; in the studies checked, an unresolved V gene accounts for under half of them, and the cause for the rest is not known. This sample comprises fewer than 60,000 clones, approximately 94% of them detected only once. Around 2.8% of the sample is held by the ten biggest clonotypes. The material sequenced was PBMCs. The receptors come from a woman aged 25 to 45 in good health and a related stem cell transplant donor.

The gene calls are TRBV2 and TRBJ2-7, with D perhaps matching TRBD2 (5 bases). The V gene lost 3 bases and the J gene lost 0 bases, with 12 bases spanning the gap. Germline-derived CDR1 and CDR2 are SNHLY and FYNNEI. This CDR3 has 15 amino acids. CDR3 in DNA: TGTGCCAGCAGTGAGCGGACTCGATCCTCCTACGAGCAGTACTTC. Encoded protein: CASSERTRSSYEQYF.

This sequence joins TRBV27 and TRBJ1-3; TRBD1 aligns across 11 bases. The CDR3 is made up of 17 amino acids. Germline V gene sequence: CDR1 MNHEY, CDR2 SMNVEV (reference sequence). Trimming cost V 4 bases and J 1 base; bases outside gene matches: 6. In nucleotides, the CDR3 is TGTGCCAGCAGTTCCACGGACAGGGGGCTATCTGGAAACACCATATATTTT. It codes for CASSSTDRGLSGNTIYF.

The V call is TRBV5-4, the J call TRBJ1-2, with D possibly being TRBD1 (5 bases). CDR3 length equals 13 residues. CDR1 is SGHNT, CDR2 YYREEE, per germline (reference sequence). V lost 4 bases to trimming and J lost 3 bases, with 10 bases between them. CDR3 in amino acids: CASSQTAHYGYTF. DNA of the CDR3: TGTGCCAGCAGCCAGACAGCCCACTATGGCTACACCTTC.

The chain uses TRBV10-2 and TRBJ1-1; a possible D gene is TRBD1 (5 bases). This CDR3 spans 12 amino acids. Deletions cut 8 bases from V and 4 bases from J, with 11 bases between. Germline V lookup: CDR1 WSHSY, CDR2 SAAADI. CDR3: CASERGGTEAFF. DNA for the CDR3: TGCGCCAGCGAACGCGGGGGCACTGAAGCTTTCTTT.